In this sample, the clone carrying this T cell receptor beta chain turned up a few times. Antigen: not known. TCRdb analysed the RT-PCR reads with MiXCR anew, one entry per CDR3 protein. The repertoire includes hundreds of thousands of distinct CDR3 sequences, 16% of them detected once, and less than 4% sits in the top ten. These data are taken from a study of response to subunit inactivated influenza vaccine. Trimming removed 4 bases from V and 0 bases from J, with 7 bases in between. There are 13 residues in the CDR3. Looked up from germline, CDR1 is SQVTM and CDR2 is ANQGSEA. Study results and caveats: Authors suggested that a seasonal influenza vaccination recruits few new T cells each time.

The clonotype comes from a man in his fifties or sixties who received an inactivated influenza vaccine. This specimen was CD4+ T cells sorted from PBMCs, taken around 2 years after vaccination. This chain links TRBV29-1 with TRBJ1-3; no clear D gene. CDR3 sequence: CSVGAASGNTIYF. As DNA, the CDR3 is TGCAGCGTTGGGGCAGCCTCTGGAAACACCATATATTTT.